Presented here are 2 T cell receptor beta chains from one specimen sequenced in a study of T cells in Graves' hyperthyroidism and ophthalmopathy. Amplification yielded TCR beta CDR3 regions, with RNA transcripts as the source. Primed by the HTBI set, a first-round RT-PCR was run on the TCR CDR3. TCRdb re-derived calls from the multiplex PCR reads in MiXCR, one entry per CDR3 protein. This table has more than 300,000 distinct CDR3 sequences, roughly 14% appearing once. The sequencing input was blood. The receptors shown here come from a woman in her twenties or thirties with Graves' hyperthyroidism.

The gene calls are TRBV5-4 and TRBJ1-2, with D uncertain. This CDR3 spans 14 amino acids. The germline V gene has CDR1 SGHNT and CDR2 YYREEE (reference sequence). V lost 4 bases to trimming and J lost 2 bases, with 12 bases between them. The CDR3 DNA reads TGTGCCAGCAGCGCAGACGTGACGAACTATGGCTACACCTTC. Translating gives CASSADVTNYGYTF.

The V gene is TRBV5-8, the J gene TRBJ2-3; D not resolved. This CDR3 has 15 residues. The V gene's germline CDR1 is SGHTS and CDR2 YDEGEE. V gave up 0 bases and J gave up 1 base, with 9 bases separating them. The CDR3 DNA sequence: TGTGCCAGCAGCTTGGTCCCGGGCGGCACAGATACGCAGTATTTT. It codes for CASSLVPGGTDTQYF. Using reference TRBV5-8 and TRBJ2-3 for the parts outside the CDR3, the full variable domain is EAGVTQSPTHLIKTRGQQATLRCSPISGHTSVYWYQQALGLGLQFLLWYDEGEERNRGNFPPRFSGRQFPNYSSELNVNALELEDSALYLCASSLVPGGTDTQYFGPGTRLTVL.